The entry below gives a single T cell receptor beta chain sequence along with its context. Its antigen remains unknown. The data were obtained in a study of CD8+CD57+ T cells in acquired aplastic anemia. Looked up from germline, CDR1 is SGHVS and CDR2 is FQNEAQ. Trimming took 4 bases from V and 1 from J, leaving 14 bases between them. CDR3 length: 16 residues. Study results and limitations: Comparison of patients with controls identified about 27 shared CD8+ CDR3 sequences.

According to the study, genomic DNA was the template for TCR beta VDJ and CDR3 profiling. TCRdb reanalysed the reads using MiXCR and keeps one entry per CDR3 protein. The table includes 350,000 to 450,000 distinct CDR3 sequences, around 68% detected once. Sequencing used sorted CD4+, CD8+, or CD8+CD57+ T cells (not recorded which) from PBMCs. This clonotype was sampled from a human donor in good health, serving as a control. The chain joins TRBV7-8 to TRBJ1-5; D may be TRBD1 (5 bases). The CDR3 DNA is TGTGCCAGCAGCTCCAGAGTCGGGGGAAGCAATCAGCCCCAGCATTTT. It translates to CASSSRVGGSNQPQHF.